Listed below are T cell receptor beta chains from one sample, sequenced in a study of response to subunit inactivated influenza vaccine. TCRdb passed the RT-PCR reads through MiXCR, listing each CDR3 protein once. Found here are about 570,000 distinct CDR3 sequences, roughly 12% of them singletons; the top ten hold 8% to 13%. The same sample was also studied in work on T cells expressing NK-cell markers.

This specimen was PBMCs from blood, taken on the day of vaccination. The receptors originated from a man between 45 and 60 years old who received an inactivated influenza vaccine. The CDR3 runs from the conserved cysteine through the conserved F or W. Each record gives: D gene, J gene, V gene, clone size, CDR3 DNA, CDR3 protein. The D gene is left open where the match is weak. Clone size is given for some rows only: seen once, a few or many times, or a class if the clone is expanded.

>TRBD2|TRBJ2-7|TRBV28|few
TGTGCCAGCAAACCTTGGGGGGGGTACTACGAGCAGTACTTC
CASKPWGGYYEQYF
>TRBD1|TRBJ2-3|TRBV4-1|-
TGCGCCAGCAGCCAAGGGGACAGAAAGGCAGATACGCAGTATTTT
CASSQGDRKADTQYF
>TRBD2|TRBJ2-1|TRBV20-1|few
TGCAGTGCTAGTTGCCTAGCGGGAGATGATGAGCAGTTCTTC
CSASCLAGDDEQFF
>TRBD1|TRBJ2-7|TRBV20-1|many
TGCAGTGCTATCCGGGACAGGGGGTCCGAGCAGTACTTC
CSAIRDRGSEQYF
>TRBD2|TRBJ2-1|TRBV30|-
TGTGCCTGGAACCCAGGGACTAGTCCTTACAATGAGCAGTTCTTC
CAWNPGTSPYNEQFF
>-|TRBJ2-1|TRBV20-1|-
TGCAGTGCATTGGACAGTAAGCGGTCCTACAATGAGCAGTTCTTC
CSALDSKRSYNEQFF
>-|TRBJ2-4|TRBV6-2/TRBV6-3|few
TGTGCCAGCAGTTCTTCAAACCAAAACATTCAGTACTTC
CASSSSNQNIQYF
>TRBD2|TRBJ2-1|TRBV20-1|-
TGCAGTGTAACAAGCGGGGGGTACAATGAGCAGTTCTTC
CSVTSGGYNEQFF
>-|TRBJ2-3|TRBV4-2|many
TGTGCCAGCAGCCAAGATCGGAGTAGCTCAGATACGCAGTATTTT
CASSQDRSSSDTQYF
>TRBD2|TRBJ2-4|TRBV29-1|many
TGCAGCGTTGGTAGCGGGATTGGCCAGGGCATTCAGTACTTC
CSVGSGIGQGIQYF
>TRBD1|TRBJ1-4|TRBV2|few
TGTGCCAGCAGTGTTTTCCGAGACAGGGAAAATGAAAAACTGTTTTTT
CASSVFRDRENEKLFF
>-|TRBJ1-4|TRBV28|-
TGTGCCAGCAGTTTGGGGGGACAACAGATAATGGGGGAAAAACTGTTTTTT
CASSLGGQQIMGEKLFF
>-|TRBJ2-1|TRBV27|-
TGTGCCAGCAGTTTACCGGCGGTTAATGAGCAGTTCTTC
CASSLPAVNEQFF
>-|TRBJ2-3|TRBV2|-
TGTGCCAGCAGTGATCGGGACCTAAGGGCAGATACGCAGTATTTT
CASSDRDLRADTQYF
>-|TRBJ2-3|TRBV20-1|-
TGCAGTGCTACCGGGTTCGGGACAGATACGCAGTATTTT
CSATGFGTDTQYF
>-|TRBJ1-1|TRBV4-1|-
TGCGCCAGCAGCCAACAAGCTACGAACACTGAAGCTTTCTTT
CASSQQATNTEAFF
>TRBD1|TRBJ1-1|TRBV5-1|many
TGCGCCAGCAGCGCGGACAGGTTGAACACTGAAGCTTTCTTT
CASSADRLNTEAFF
>-|TRBJ1-5|TRBV29-1|few
TGCAGCGTTCAGGGAATGGGCAATCAGCCCCAGCATTTT
CSVQGMGNQPQHF
>-|TRBJ2-2|TRBV12-3/TRBV12-4|-
TGTGCCAGCAGGTCCTCGGGCGCCGGGGAGCTGTTTTTT
CASRSSGAGELFF
>TRBD2|TRBJ2-3|TRBV10-2|-
TGCGCCAGCCGGGGAGCGGGGGAGACAGATACGCAGTATTTT
CASRGAGETDTQYF
>-|TRBJ2-1|TRBV12-3/TRBV12-4|few
TGTGCCAGCAGGTCCGGGGGAGGATATGAGCAGTTCTTC
CASRSGGGYEQFF
>-|TRBJ2-2|TRBV4-2|-
TGTGCCAGCAGCCAAGAGGGTCGGCCCGGGGAGCTGTTTTTT
CASSQEGRPGELFF
>-|TRBJ2-7|TRBV9|-
TGTGCCAGCAGCGTAATGGGGCAGGGGCCGTACGAGCAGTACTTC
CASSVMGQGPYEQYF
>-|TRBJ1-5|TRBV12-3/TRBV12-4|few
TGTGCCAGCAGTGTTAGCCAGGGCATGCAGCCCCAGCATTTT
CASSVSQGMQPQHF
>-|TRBJ2-7|TRBV4-2|few
TGTGCCAGCAGCCAGATGTCGGGGGTGTACGAGCAGTACTTC
CASSQMSGVYEQYF
>-|TRBJ2-7|TRBV6-1|few
TGTGCCAGCAGTGATCTGGGGCCGCTAACTTACGAGCAGTACTTC
CASSDLGPLTYEQYF
>TRBD1|TRBJ1-1|TRBV5-3|-
TGTGCCAGGGGCTTGGGACAGTACACTGAAGCTTTCTTT
CARGLGQYTEAFF
>-|TRBJ1-4|TRBV4-2|-
TGTGCCAGCAGCCAAGGGGGTACTAATGAAAAACTGTTTTTT
CASSQGGTNEKLFF
>TRBD2|TRBJ2-3|TRBV20-1|-
TGCAGTGCTATATCCCCCGGGACTAGTCGGTTAGATACGCAGTATTTT
CSAISPGTSRLDTQYF
>TRBD2|TRBJ2-2|TRBV7-9|few
TGTGCCAGCAGCCCGTTAAGCGGGGGAAACACCGGGGAGCTGTTTTTT
CASSPLSGGNTGELFF
>TRBD1|TRBJ1-1|TRBV7-8|-
TGTGCCAGCAAAGGGACAGGGGGCGCGGGGGACACTGAAGCTTTCTTT
CASKGTGGAGDTEAFF
>TRBD1|TRBJ2-2|TRBV28|-
TGTGCCAGCAGCATCTTGCGTCCCGGGACAGGGAGGAACACCGGGGAGCTGTTTTTT
CASSILRPGTGRNTGELFF
>TRBD2|TRBJ2-1|TRBV6-2/TRBV6-3|few
TGTGCCAGCAGCCCCCGGACTAGCGGGAGCGGAGCTGAGCAGTTCTTC
CASSPRTSGSGAEQFF
>-|TRBJ1-6|TRBV20-1|few
TGCAGTGCTAGAGATGCAGTCGTGAAATCACCCCTCCACTTT
CSARDAVVKSPLHF
>-|TRBJ2-1|TRBV7-8|-
TGTGCCAGCAGCCCTCGGGACTTCCCCAGGGATGAGCAGTTCTTC
CASSPRDFPRDEQFF
>-|TRBJ2-2|TRBV15|-
TGTGCCACCAGCAGAGAATTCCGGGCAGCGAACACCGGGGAGCTGTTTTTT
CATSREFRAANTGELFF
>-|TRBJ2-1|TRBV5-1|-
TGCGCCAGCAGCTTGACTAGTAACGATGAGCAGTTCTTC
CASSLTSNDEQFF
>TRBD1|TRBJ2-2|TRBV18|few
TGTGCCAGCTCACCACGAATGGTGACAGGGGGCGACACCGGGGAGCTGTTTTTT
CASSPRMVTGGDTGELFF
>-|TRBJ1-1|TRBV18|few
TGTGCCAGCTCACCACAAAGTCGGCAGGGAAGAAACACTGAAGCTTTCTTT
CASSPQSRQGRNTEAFF
>-|TRBJ1-5|TRBV6-2/TRBV6-3|-
TGTGCCAGCAGTTACACTGGGGGTAACAATCAGCCCCAGCATTTT
CASSYTGGNNQPQHF
>-|TRBJ1-2|TRBV7-3|-
TGTGCCAGCAGCTTAACGGCAGGGAACTATGGCTACACCTTC
CASSLTAGNYGYTF